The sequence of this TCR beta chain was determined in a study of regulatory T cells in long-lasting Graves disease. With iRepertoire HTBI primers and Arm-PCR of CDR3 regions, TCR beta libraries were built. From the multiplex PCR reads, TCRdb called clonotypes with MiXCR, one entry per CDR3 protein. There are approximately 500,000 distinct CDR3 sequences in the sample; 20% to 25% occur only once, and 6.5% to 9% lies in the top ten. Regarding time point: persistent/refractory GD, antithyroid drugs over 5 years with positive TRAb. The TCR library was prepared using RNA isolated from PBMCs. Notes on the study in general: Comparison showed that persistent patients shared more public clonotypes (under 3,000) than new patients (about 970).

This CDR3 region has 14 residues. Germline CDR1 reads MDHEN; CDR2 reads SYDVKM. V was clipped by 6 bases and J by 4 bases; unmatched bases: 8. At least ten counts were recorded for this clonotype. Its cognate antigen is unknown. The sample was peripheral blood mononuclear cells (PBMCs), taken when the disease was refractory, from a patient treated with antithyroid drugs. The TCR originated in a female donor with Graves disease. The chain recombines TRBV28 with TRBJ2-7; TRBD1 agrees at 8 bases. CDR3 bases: TGTGCCAGCAGGGTCAGGGGGCGCGGTTACGAGCAGTACTTC. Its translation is CASRVRGRGYEQYF.